Shown below are 17 T cell receptor beta chains from a single sample sequenced in a study of blood T cell repertoires in COVID-19. TCRdb keeps only in-frame clones here, not all; method: immunoSEQ multiplex PCR. Here the sample spans 250,000 or so clones, around nine tenths being singletons. The sample was peripheral blood. The receptors here all came from a woman aged 70-85 years with active or convalescent COVID-19.

V and J are TRBV3-1 (or the pseudogene TRBV3-2) and TRBJ2-5; no reliable D call. Germline V gives CDR1 LGHDT, CDR2 YNNKEL (reference sequence). With 0 bases removed from V and 0 bases from J, the gap between germline ends came to 2 bases. CDR3 length: 13 residues. The CDR3, as DNA: TGTGCCAGCAGCCAAGACTACCAAGAGACCCAGTACTTC. Amino acids: CASSQDYQETQYF.

Concerning this clone: The missing conserved phenylalanine or tryptophan at the end of this CDR3 makes a read error likely. It is unclear where the CDR3 begins or ends on the DNA, so no DNA is shown, and the CDR3 is as TCRdb lists it. CDR3 in amino acids: CASSLGVGTGGPLAV. V and J are TRBV7-8 and TRBJ1-2; the DNA was not compared with TRBD1, the D call given in the table. The CDR3 spans 15 residues, counting both ends. Germline assignment: CDR1 SGHVS and CDR2 FQNEAQ.

V gene TRBV19 combines with J gene TRBJ1-2, with 10 bases that match TRBD1. V was pared by 6 bases and J by 5 bases, with 6 bases of the junction left unmatched. CDR3 length equals 14 residues. Germline V lookup: CDR1 LNHDA, CDR2 SQIVND (reference sequence). For the CDR3, the DNA is TGTGCCAGTAGATTGGGGACAGGGGTTTATGGCTACACCTTC. It codes for CASRLGTGVYGYTF.

The chain has TRBV19 and TRBJ1-2; TRBD1 matches 7 bases. The CDR3 has 14 amino acids. V gave up 4 bases and J gave up 6 bases; unmatched junction bases: 8. Germline assignment: CDR1 LNHDA and CDR2 SQIVND (reference sequence). CDR3 sequence: CASSTIQGRNGYTF. The DNA of the CDR3 is TGTGCCAGTAGTACCATACAGGGGAGGAATGGCTACACCTTC.

The chain joins TRBV3-1 (or the pseudogene TRBV3-2) to TRBJ2-1; TRBD2 matches at 8 bases. The CDR3 is 15 amino acids. The V gene end was trimmed by 3 bases and the J gene end by 6 bases; junction bases not matched to a gene: 7. The germline V gene has CDR1 LGHDT and CDR2 YNNKEL (reference sequence). CDR3 region: CASSQAGLAGNEQFF. CDR3 DNA sequence: TGTGCCAGCAGCCAGGCAGGGCTAGCGGGCAATGAGCAGTTCTTC.

The rearrangement joins TRBV6-4 to TRBJ1-3; D gene uncertain. This CDR3 comprises 15 residues. The germline gives CDR1 MRHNA, CDR2 SNTAGT. The ends were cut back, 3 bases at V and 4 bases at J, with 13 bases in the middle. For the CDR3, the DNA is TGTGCCAGCAGTGAGGACTCCGGGTTCGGAAACACCATATATTTT. Its protein product is CASSEDSGFGNTIYF.

As regards this clone: One end of the junction is discordant with germline, which a read error may explain. V usage is TRBV5-6 and J usage is TRBJ1-2; 9 bases are a match to TRBD1. The germline gives CDR1 SGHDT, CDR2 YYEEEE. This CDR3 is 12 amino acids long. The CDR3 region has the DNA TGTGCCAGCAGCTTGGGATTCGACAGGGGGATCTTC. Translation: CASSLGFDRGIF.

V and J are TRBV11-2 and TRBJ2-1, with TRBD2 matching 8 bases. This CDR3 contains 15 residues. Germline CDR1 reads SGHAT; CDR2 reads FQNNGV. Trimming cost V 5 bases and J 10 bases; bases outside gene matches: 13. The DNA for the CDR3 is TGTGCCAGCAGCCTCTCCGGGACTAGGAGACGGGAGCAGTTCTTC. Translating it yields CASSLSGTRRREQFF.

The chain uses TRBV18 and TRBJ2-7; TRBD1 matches at 9 bases. The CDR3 sequence is 12 residues long. V lost 3 bases to trimming and J lost 11 bases; unmatched junction nucleotides: 5. In germline, CDR1 is KGHSH, CDR2 LQKENI. CDR3 region: CASSPDRDREYF. DNA of the CDR3: TGTGCCAGCTCACCGGACCGGGACAGGGAGTACTTC.

The chain employs TRBV5-6 and TRBJ1-2, with D possibly TRBD1 on 6 matching bases. Per germline, CDR1 SGHDT and CDR2 YYEEEE. The V end was cut by 6 bases, the J end by 5 bases, with 11 bases between. CDR3 length equals 12 residues. This chain's CDR3 is CASTRTAYGYTF. The DNA for the CDR3 is TGTGCCAGCACTAGGACAGCGTATGGCTACACCTTC.

CDR3 bases: TGTGCCAGCTCACCGAGATCCGGGAGCTCCTACAATGAGCAGTTCTTC. This translates into CASSPRSGSSYNEQFF. The chain joins TRBV18 to TRBJ2-1; TRBD2 might be the D (6 bases). The CDR3 runs to 16 residues. CDR1 KGHSH and CDR2 LQKENI come from the germline V gene. The germline V and J ends were trimmed by 3 bases and 0 bases, with 12 bases remaining between them.

The V and J genes are TRBV19 and TRBJ1-6, with D unresolved. Germline V gene sequence: CDR1 LNHDA, CDR2 SQIVND (reference sequence). The CDR3 contains 12 residues. V lost 5 bases to trimming and J lost 7 bases, with 6 bases between them. The CDR3 DNA sequence: TGTGCCAGTAGTCAAGCCAATTCACCCCTCCACTTT. Translation: CASSQANSPLHF.

V is TRBV6-6 and J is TRBJ1-6; D possibly corresponds to TRBD1 (5 bases). The germline V gene has CDR1 MNHNY and CDR2 SVGAGI (reference sequence). The CDR3 sequence is 15 residues long. Trimming cost V 2 bases and J 3 bases, with 8 bases left between them. For the CDR3, the DNA is TGTGCCAGCAGTTACGACAGCAACTATAATTCACCCCTCCACTTT. It specifies CASSYDSNYNSPLHF.

V usage is TRBV12-3 or TRBV12-4 and J usage is TRBJ1-1, with D perhaps matching TRBD1 (6 bases). The germline V and J ends were trimmed by 3 bases and 7 bases, with 9 bases remaining between them. CDR3 length: 12 amino acids. The DNA for the CDR3 is TGTGCCAGCAGTTTTCGACAGGTTGAAGCTTTCTTT. This translates into CASSFRQVEAFF.

The gene calls are TRBV5-1 and TRBJ2-1; TRBD1 matches at 8 bases. The CDR3 sequence is 15 residues long. The trim removed 1 base at V and 5 bases at J, leaving 5 bases unmatched. From germline, CDR1 is SGHRS and CDR2 YFSETQ. DNA for the CDR3: TGCGCCAGCAGCTTGTTGGGGACAGGCAACAATGAGCAGTTCTTC. Translating it yields CASSLLGTGNNEQFF.

The V gene is TRBV20-1, the J gene TRBJ1-1; no definite D call. The germline gives CDR1 DFQATT, CDR2 SNEGSKA (reference sequence). V gave up 3 bases and J gave up 4 bases, with 3 bases separating them. The CDR3 extends over 10 amino acids. The CDR3 is CSASRTEAFF. The CDR3 DNA reads TGCAGTGCTAGTCGCACTGAAGCTTTCTTT.

The CDR3 protein is CASSLRGGDTIYF. CDR3 nucleotides: TGTGCCAGCAGCCTAAGGGGAGGGGACACCATATATTTT. The chain combines TRBV3-1 (or the pseudogene TRBV3-2) with TRBJ1-3; tentative D call: TRBD1 (5 bases). Germline loops: CDR1 LGHDT, CDR2 YNNKEL (reference sequence). V dropped 4 bases and J dropped 8 bases, with 12 bases sitting between them. CDR3 length: 13 amino acids.